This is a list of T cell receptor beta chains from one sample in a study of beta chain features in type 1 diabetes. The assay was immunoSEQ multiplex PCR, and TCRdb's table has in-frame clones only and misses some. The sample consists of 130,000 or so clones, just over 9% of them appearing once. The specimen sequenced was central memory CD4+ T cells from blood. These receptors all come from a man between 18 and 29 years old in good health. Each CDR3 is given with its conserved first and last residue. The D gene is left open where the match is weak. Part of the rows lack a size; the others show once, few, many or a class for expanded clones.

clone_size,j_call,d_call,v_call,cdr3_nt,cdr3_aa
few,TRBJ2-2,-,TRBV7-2,TGTGCCAGCAGCAACCAGGGACAGAACACCGGGGAGCTGTTTTTT,CASSNQGQNTGELFF
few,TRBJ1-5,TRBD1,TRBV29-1,TGCAGCGTTCGACAGGGGTACAATCAGCCCCAGCATTTT,CSVRQGYNQPQHF
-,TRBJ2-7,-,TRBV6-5,TGTGCCAGCGCTATTACCGGGCAGGGAAACTACGAGCAGTACTTC,CASAITGQGNYEQYF
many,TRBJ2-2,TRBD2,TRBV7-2,TGTGCCAGCAGCTTTAGCGGGTACACCGGGGAGCTGTTTTTT,CASSFSGYTGELFF
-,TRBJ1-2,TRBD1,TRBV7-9,TGTGCCAGCAGTCCGGGACAGGGTCTTTACACCTTC,CASSPGQGLYTF
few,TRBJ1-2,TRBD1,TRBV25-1,TGTGCCAGCAGTGAACGTCGAGGTCCACAGGGGAATGGCTACACCTTC,CASSERRGPQGNGYTF
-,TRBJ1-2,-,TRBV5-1,TGCGCCAGCAGCTTGGACAAACCTCTCCGGGATGGCTACACCTTC,CASSLDKPLRDGYTF
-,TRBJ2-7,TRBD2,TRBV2,TGTGCCAGCAGTCCCGGGACTACCCCCTACGAGCAGTACTTC,CASSPGTTPYEQYF
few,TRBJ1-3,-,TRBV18,TGTGCCAGCTCACCGCGGAGGGAGAAGGACACCATATATTTT,CASSPRREKDTIYF
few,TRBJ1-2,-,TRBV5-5,TGTGCCAGCAGCTTTGGGACACCCTCTAACTATGGCTACACCTTC,CASSFGTPSNYGYTF
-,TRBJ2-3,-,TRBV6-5,TGTGCCAGCAGTTATGTTGGGGGCCCCCGGGCAGATACGCAGTATTTT,CASSYVGGPRADTQYF
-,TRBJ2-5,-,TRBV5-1,TGCGCCAGCAGCTTGGAGGCGGGGGCTAAAGAGACCCAGTACTTC,CASSLEAGAKETQYF
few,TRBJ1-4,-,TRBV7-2,TGTGCCAGCAGCTTAGACAGCCTTAATGAAAAACTGTTTTTT,CASSLDSLNEKLFF
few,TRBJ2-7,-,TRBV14,TGTGCCAGCAGCACCCAACAGGACTACGAGCAGTACTTC,CASSTQQDYEQYF
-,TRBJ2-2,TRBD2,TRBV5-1,TGCGCCAGCGCCCCTCCGACTAGCCACACCGGGGAGCTGTTTTTT,CASAPPTSHTGELFF
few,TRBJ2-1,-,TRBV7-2,TGTGCCAGCAGCTCCGGACAGCACAATGAGCAGTTCTTC,CASSSGQHNEQFF
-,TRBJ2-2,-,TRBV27,TGTGCCAGCACGGGGGTCACGACAGGGAAGGCCGGGGAGCTGTTTTTT,CASTGVTTGKAGELFF
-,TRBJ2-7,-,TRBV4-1,TGCGCCAGCAGCCAATTTTCGGGGATAGTCAGCTCCTACGAGCAGTACTTC,CASSQFSGIVSSYEQYF